Below, 30 T cell receptor beta chains from the same sample are listed, as sequenced in a study of blood T cell repertoires in COVID-19. Assay: immunoSEQ multiplex PCR; the TCRdb copy retains only in-frame clones and omits some. The data show 350,000 to 550,000 clones, around 89% seen once. Material for sequencing was peripheral blood. These receptors came from a woman aged 25 to 39 with acute or convalescent COVID-19.

This sequence joins TRBV6-5 and TRBJ1-1; D gene ambiguous. CDR3 size: 14 residues. Germline values: CDR1 MNHEY, CDR2 SVGAGI. The V end was cut by 5 bases, the J end by 7 bases, with 17 bases between. This CDR3 reads CASSPEGKMGEAFF. Here the CDR3 DNA reads TGTGCCAGCAGTCCCGAGGGAAAGATGGGTGAAGCTTTCTTT.

The chain joins TRBV11-3 to TRBJ2-7; D is unclear. The V end lost 2 bases, the J end lost 1 base, and 9 bases lay between the germline ends. The CDR3 covers 14 residues. Per the germline V gene, CDR1 is SGHNT and CDR2 is YENEEA. CDR3 region: CASSLHSWSYEQYF. The CDR3 DNA sequence: TGTGCCAGCAGCTTACACTCATGGTCCTACGAGCAGTACTTC.

This chain uses TRBV5-6 with TRBJ2-7; D might be TRBD2 (5 bases). Germline assignment: CDR1 SGHDT and CDR2 YYEEEE. V was clipped by 1 base and J by 0 bases, with 14 bases between them. The CDR3 runs to 16 residues. The CDR3 nucleotides are TGTGCCAGCAGCTTGAGGCTCGGGGTGAGCTCCTACGAGCAGTACTTC. Its protein is CASSLRLGVSSYEQYF.

The V gene is TRBV5-1, the J gene TRBJ1-4; no reliable D call. The CDR3 loop spans 14 amino acids. Per the germline V gene, CDR1 is SGHRS and CDR2 is YFSETQ. Between the trimmed V and J ends, which lost 1 base and 0 bases, there was a span of 4 bases. The CDR3 loop reads CASSLTTTNEKLFF. The CDR3 DNA reads TGCGCCAGCAGCTTGACAACAACTAATGAAAAACTGTTTTTT.

This sequence joins TRBV20-1 and TRBJ1-4; 8 bases fit TRBD1. The trim removed 3 bases at V and 5 bases at J, leaving 8 bases unmatched. The CDR3 totals 15 residues. Germline loops: CDR1 DFQATT, CDR2 SNEGSKA (reference sequence). The CDR3 here is CSASIPGTGNEKLFF. The CDR3 nucleotides read TGCAGTGCTAGTATTCCAGGGACAGGAAATGAAAAACTGTTTTTT.

The chain has TRBV27 and TRBJ2-1; TRBD1 might be the D (5 bases). The CDR3 totals 16 residues. Trimming left V 2 bases short and J 3 bases short, with 14 bases between. Germline lookup yields CDR1 MNHEY and CDR2 SMNVEV (reference sequence). CDR3 protein: CASSLLLRVDYNEQFF. The CDR3 region has the DNA TGTGCCAGCAGTTTACTTCTCAGGGTCGACTACAATGAGCAGTTCTTC.

The CDR3 DNA sequence: TGTGCCAGCAGTGCCCTCGGGGTGAGCTCCTATAATTCACCCCTCCACTTT. This gives the protein CASSALGVSSYNSPLHF. The rearrangement joins TRBV6-1 to TRBJ1-6; D is unresolved. In germline, CDR1 is MNHNS, CDR2 SASEGT. This CDR3 spans 17 amino acids. V lost 4 bases to trimming and J lost 0 bases, with 13 bases between them.

This sequence joins TRBV6-1 and TRBJ2-2; TRBD1 might be the D (6 bases). The CDR3 spans 20 residues. Germline CDR1 MNHNS, CDR2 SASEGT. Trimming pared 3 bases from V and 0 bases from J, leaving 23 bases between. CDR3 amino acids: CASSDNLMGATHSNTGELFF. The CDR3 DNA is TGTGCCAGCAGTGATAATTTAATGGGGGCGACCCACTCGAACACCGGGGAGCTGTTTTTT.

V and J are TRBV24-1 and TRBJ2-7; 7 bases match TRBD1. Germline-derived CDR1 and CDR2 are KGHDR and SFDVKD. This CDR3 comprises 16 residues. V shed 3 bases, J shed 0 bases, and the junction held 7 bases outside the gene matches. The CDR3 DNA follows: TGTGCCACCAGTGATCCCACAGGGGCCCACTCCTACGAGCAGTACTTC. This translates into CATSDPTGAHSYEQYF.

The chain uses TRBV6-5 and TRBJ2-5, with D maybe TRBD1 (6 bases). This CDR3 region has 16 residues. The V end lost 4 bases, the J end lost 4 bases, and 19 bases lay between the germline ends. Germline assignment: CDR1 MNHEY and CDR2 SVGAGI. The CDR3 bases are TGTGCCAGCAGTTTCTTGGGGGCCGGTCTTTCAGAGACCCAGTACTTC. Translation: CASSFLGAGLSETQYF.

The rearrangement links TRBV5-1 to TRBJ2-3, with 12 bases matching TRBD2. The trim removed 4 bases at V and 2 bases at J, leaving 8 bases unmatched. Germline CDR1 SGHRS, CDR2 YFSETQ. The CDR3 extends over 17 amino acids. The DNA of the CDR3 is TGCGCCAGCAGCCAAACAGGACTAGCGGGGTACACAGATACGCAGTATTTT. Amino acid sequence: CASSQTGLAGYTDTQYF.

CDR3 sequence: CSVGSDREQYF. The CDR3 DNA follows: TGCAGCGTTGGTTCAGATCGCGAGCAGTACTTC. J is TRBJ2-7 and V is TRBV29-1; D is ambiguous. The CDR3 spans 11 residues. Between the trimmed V and J ends, which lost 4 bases and 6 bases, there was a span of 10 bases. CDR1 is SQVTM and CDR2 is ANQGSEA in the germline V gene.

This chain joins TRBV20-1 and TRBJ2-5, with 7 bases lining up with TRBD2. CDR3 length equals 15 residues. V shed 3 bases, J shed 4 bases, and the junction held 11 bases outside the gene matches. The germline gives CDR1 DFQATT, CDR2 SNEGSKA (reference sequence). The CDR3 region is CSASLTGGRGETQYF. CDR3 DNA sequence: TGCAGTGCTAGTTTGACGGGGGGTCGAGGAGAGACCCAGTACTTC.

The chain uses TRBV4-1 and TRBJ1-4; 12 nucleotides match TRBD1. The V and J ends lost 2 bases and 3 bases, in that order; junction bases with no gene match: 4. This CDR3 comprises 17 residues. Germline CDR1 and CDR2: MGHRA and YSYEKL. The CDR3 region is CASSQPGQGASNEKLFF. The CDR3 nucleotides read TGCGCCAGCAGCCAACCGGGACAGGGGGCATCTAATGAAAAACTGTTTTTT.

The chain links TRBV28 to TRBJ1-2, with TRBD1 identical over 8 bases. The CDR3 has 16 amino acids. The J segment lost 5 bases and the V segment lost 6 bases, leaving 14 bases of the junction unmatched. Germline V gene sequence: CDR1 MDHEN, CDR2 SYDVKM. CDR3 region: CASSQGGGQGVYGYTF. Written as DNA, the CDR3 is TGTGCCAGCAGCCAGGGCGGTGGACAGGGAGTTTATGGCTACACCTTC.

The J gene is TRBJ1-1, the V gene TRBV30; D remains ambiguous. V lost 3 bases and J lost 5, with 22 bases in between. The CDR3 loop spans 16 amino acids. CDR1 is GTSNPN, CDR2 SVGIG, per germline (reference sequence). The CDR3 loop reads CAWSARFGAGMTEAFF. As DNA, the CDR3 is TGTGCCTGGAGCGCCAGGTTTGGAGCGGGGATGACTGAAGCTTTCTTT.

The gene calls are TRBV19 and TRBJ2-1, with 9 bases matching TRBD2. Germline-derived CDR1 and CDR2 are LNHDA and SQIVND (reference sequence). V trimming: 8 bases; J trimming: 6 bases; junction bases outside the gene matches: 11. This CDR3 is built from 15 residues. In nucleotides, the CDR3 is TGTGCCAGTCACATGGGACTAGCATTTGGCAATGAGCAGTTCTTC. This encodes CASHMGLAFGNEQFF.

The CDR3 loop is CSVDTGLNTEAFF. CDR3 DNA: TGCAGCGTTGATACAGGATTGAACACTGAAGCTTTCTTT. The chain links TRBV29-1 to TRBJ1-1, with TRBD1 as a possible D gene (5 bases). V lost 3 bases and J lost 0, with 8 bases in between. This CDR3 contains 13 residues. Germline V gene sequence: CDR1 SQVTM, CDR2 ANQGSEA.

The chain combines TRBV19 with TRBJ2-3; 10 bases map to TRBD2. V was pared by 7 bases and J by 4 bases, with 2 bases of the junction left unmatched. Germline V gene sequence: CDR1 LNHDA, CDR2 SQIVND (reference sequence). CDR3 length equals 13 residues. As DNA, the CDR3 is TGTGCCAGTAAGAGCGGGGGGGCAGATACGCAGTATTTT. Translating it yields CASKSGGADTQYF.

The chain employs TRBV5-1 and TRBJ2-2; TRBD2 aligns across 9 bases. This CDR3 spans 16 amino acids. Germline trimming cut 4 bases from V and 2 bases from J; bases unmatched to any gene: 6. Looked up from germline, CDR1 is SGHRS and CDR2 is YFSETQ. The CDR3 protein is CASSMISGGNTGELFF. In DNA form, the CDR3 reads TGCGCCAGCAGCATGATTAGCGGGGGAAACACCGGGGAGCTGTTTTTT.

J is TRBJ2-1 and V is TRBV12-5, with a weak D call TRBD2 (7 bases). From germline, CDR1 is LGHNT and CDR2 FRNRAP. Trimming took off 4 bases at V and 15 bases at J, with 13 bases between the two ends. CDR3 length: 11 amino acids. CDR3 DNA sequence: TGTGCTAGTGGTTGGGCGGGGGCCCGGTTCTTC. Its protein is CASGWAGARFF.

This clone came up once. As DNA, the CDR3 is TGTGCCTGGGGTATGGGGGGTACTGAGCAGTTCTTC. Amino acid sequence: CAWGMGGTEQFF. V gene TRBV30 combines with J gene TRBJ2-1; tentative D call: TRBD2 (6 bases). The CDR3 length is 12 residues. Germline V gene data show CDR1 as GTSNPN and CDR2 as SVGIG (reference sequence). V was cut by 5 bases and J by 9 bases, with 14 bases left in between.

The chain joins TRBV28 to TRBJ1-5, with D maybe TRBD1 (6 bases). The CDR3 runs to 17 residues. Germline CDR1 reads MDHEN; CDR2 reads SYDVKM. V gave up 11 bases and J gave up 0 bases, with 23 bases separating them. The CDR3: CASHGGTITYSNQPQHF. In DNA, the CDR3 is TGTGCCTCCCACGGTGGGACAATCACCTATAGCAATCAGCCCCAGCATTTT.

The V call is TRBV11-2, the J call TRBJ2-7; no clear D gene. The CDR3 extends over 11 amino acids. V was clipped by 2 bases and J by 7 bases, with 6 bases between them. Germline V CDR1 and CDR2: SGHAT, FQNNGV. The DNA for the CDR3 is TGTGCCAGCAGCTTACTAGAGGAGCAGTACTTC. Its protein is CASSLLEEQYF.

The rearrangement uses TRBV5-8 and TRBJ2-1; the D gene is possibly TRBD2 (6 bases). Germline CDR1 SGHTS, CDR2 YDEGEE. V lost 1 base and J lost 3, with 14 bases in between. CDR3 length equals 16 residues. The CDR3 loop reads CASSLYSGLNYNEQFF. CDR3 bases: TGTGCCAGCAGCTTGTATTCGGGACTCAACTACAATGAGCAGTTCTTC.

The V gene is TRBV5-1, the J gene TRBJ2-5, with TRBD2 identical over 8 bases. CDR1 and CDR2 from the germline V gene are SGHRS and YFSETQ. The V gene end was trimmed by 4 bases and the J gene end by 5 bases; junction bases not matched to a gene: 7. The CDR3 runs to 14 residues. CDR3 in amino acids: CASSHTGGRETQYF. CDR3 bases: TGCGCCAGCAGCCATACGGGGGGGCGGGAGACCCAGTACTTC.

The J gene is TRBJ2-6, the V gene TRBV3-1 (or the pseudogene TRBV3-2); D remains ambiguous. Germline V gives CDR1 LGHDT, CDR2 YNNKEL (reference sequence). The CDR3 has 16 amino acids. V gave up 1 base and J gave up 0 bases, with 7 bases separating them. The CDR3 region has the DNA TGTGCCAGCAGCCAAGGAGCAAACTCTGGGGCCAACGTCCTGACTTTC. It translates to CASSQGANSGANVLTF.

The chain joins TRBV6-4 to TRBJ2-1; TRBD2 matches 7 bases. V shed 0 bases and J 9 bases; nucleotides not matched to a gene: 5. CDR3 length: 14 amino acids. Germline lookup yields CDR1 MRHNA and CDR2 SNTAGT. Here the CDR3 DNA reads TGTGCCAGCAGTGACTCGAATTCGGGGGGTGAGCAGTTCTTC. Translation: CASSDSNSGGEQFF.

The chain employs TRBV24-1 and TRBJ2-7, with D possibly being TRBD2 (5 bases). This CDR3 spans 13 amino acids. From germline, CDR1 is KGHDR and CDR2 SFDVKD. The V gene lost 6 bases and the J gene lost 1 base, with 9 bases spanning the gap. CDR3 bases: TGTGCCACCAGTTTCGCGGGTTCCTACGAGCAGTACTTC. It yields the protein CATSFAGSYEQYF.

The genes are TRBV28 and TRBJ2-1; D unresolved. Trimming took 2 bases from V and 9 from J, leaving 8 bases between them. The CDR3 covers 12 residues. Germline values: CDR1 MDHEN, CDR2 SYDVKM. CDR3 region: CASSLGQTEQFF. The CDR3 coding sequence is TGTGCCAGCAGTTTAGGGCAGACTGAGCAGTTCTTC.